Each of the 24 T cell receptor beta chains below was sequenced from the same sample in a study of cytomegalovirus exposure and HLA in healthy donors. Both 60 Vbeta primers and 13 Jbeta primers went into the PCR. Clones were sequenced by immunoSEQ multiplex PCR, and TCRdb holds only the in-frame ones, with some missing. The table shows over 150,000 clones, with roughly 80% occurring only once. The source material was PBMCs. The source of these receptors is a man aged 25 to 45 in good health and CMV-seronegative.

The CDR3 nucleotides are TGTGCCAGCAGCCCGTACCGCGTATTTTCCTACAATGAGCAGTTCTTC. Its translation is CASSPYRVFSYNEQFF. The rearrangement joins TRBV5-6 to TRBJ2-1; no definite D call. The CDR3 is 16 amino acids. CDR1 is SGHDT, CDR2 YYEEEE, per germline. V lost 4 bases and J 1 base, leaving 15 bases between the germline ends.

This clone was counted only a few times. CDR3 DNA sequence: TGCGCCAGCAGCTTGGCCTCAGGCCCCATTTACGAGCAGTACTTC. Protein: CASSLASGPIYEQYF. V and J are TRBV5-1 and TRBJ2-7, with D unclear. CDR3 size: 15 residues. Trimming pared 0 bases from V and 4 bases from J, leaving 14 bases between. Germline assignment: CDR1 SGHRS and CDR2 YFSETQ.

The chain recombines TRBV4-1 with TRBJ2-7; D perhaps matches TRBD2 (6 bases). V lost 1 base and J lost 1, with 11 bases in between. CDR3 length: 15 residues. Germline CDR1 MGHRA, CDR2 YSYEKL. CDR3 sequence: CASSQARGASYEQYF. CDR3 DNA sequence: TGCGCCAGCAGCCAAGCGCGCGGGGCATCCTACGAGCAGTACTTC.

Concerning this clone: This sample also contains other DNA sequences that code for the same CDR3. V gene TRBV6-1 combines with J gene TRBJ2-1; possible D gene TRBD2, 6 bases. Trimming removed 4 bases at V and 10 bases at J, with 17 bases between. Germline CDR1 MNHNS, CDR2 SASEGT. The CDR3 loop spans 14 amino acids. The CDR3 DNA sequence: TGTGCCAGCAGTGTCGGACTACTCCGGGACGAGCAGTTCTTC. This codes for CASSVGLLRDEQFF.

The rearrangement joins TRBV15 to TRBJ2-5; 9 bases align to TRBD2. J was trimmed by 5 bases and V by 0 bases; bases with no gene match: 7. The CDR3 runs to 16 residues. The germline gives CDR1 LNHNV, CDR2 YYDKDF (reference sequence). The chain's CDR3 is CATSRDRGTSLETQYF. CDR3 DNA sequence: TGTGCCACCAGCAGAGATCGGGGGACTAGCCTTGAGACCCAGTACTTC.

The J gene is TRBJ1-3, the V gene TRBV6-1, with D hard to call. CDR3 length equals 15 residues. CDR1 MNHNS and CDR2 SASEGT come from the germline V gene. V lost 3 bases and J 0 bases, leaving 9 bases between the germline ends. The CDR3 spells CASSEQANSGNTIYF. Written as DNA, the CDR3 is TGTGCCAGCAGTGAGCAAGCCAACTCTGGAAACACCATATATTTT.

The CDR3 DNA reads TGCGCCAGCAGCTTGGGAAAAGCTGGCAATGAGCAGTTCTTC. Its protein is CASSLGKAGNEQFF. The V gene is TRBV5-1, the J gene TRBJ2-1, with D unclear. This CDR3 is 14 amino acids long. Germline values: CDR1 SGHRS, CDR2 YFSETQ. With 0 bases removed from V and 6 bases from J, the gap between germline ends came to 10 bases.

The CDR3 coding sequence is TGTGCCAGCAGTAGGAGGACAGCAGGCAATCAGCCCCAGCATTTT. This gives the protein CASSRRTAGNQPQHF. V is TRBV28 and J is TRBJ1-5; possible D gene TRBD1, 6 bases. Germline assignment: CDR1 MDHEN and CDR2 SYDVKM. The CDR3 runs to 15 residues. With 5 bases removed from V and 2 bases from J, the gap between germline ends came to 13 bases.

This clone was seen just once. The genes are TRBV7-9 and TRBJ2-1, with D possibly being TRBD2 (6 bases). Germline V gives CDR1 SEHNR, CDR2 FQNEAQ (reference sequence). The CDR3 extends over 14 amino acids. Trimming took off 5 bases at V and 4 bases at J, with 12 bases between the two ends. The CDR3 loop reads CASSPGLEYNEQFF. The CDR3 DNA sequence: TGTGCCAGCAGCCCGGGACTCGAATACAATGAGCAGTTCTTC. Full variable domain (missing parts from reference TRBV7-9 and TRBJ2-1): DTGVSQNPRHKITKRGQNVTFRCDPISEHNRLYWYRQTLGQGPEFLTYFQNEAQLEKSRLLSDRFSAERPKGSFSTLEIQRTEQGDSAMYLCASSPGLEYNEQFFGPGTRLTVL.

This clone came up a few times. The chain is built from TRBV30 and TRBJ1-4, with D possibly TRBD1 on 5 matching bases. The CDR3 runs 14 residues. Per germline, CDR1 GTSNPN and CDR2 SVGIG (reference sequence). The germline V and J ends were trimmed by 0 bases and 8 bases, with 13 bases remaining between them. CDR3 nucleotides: TGTGCCTGGAGTGTACATACCAAGGGGGAAAAACTGTTTTTT. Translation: CAWSVHTKGEKLFF.

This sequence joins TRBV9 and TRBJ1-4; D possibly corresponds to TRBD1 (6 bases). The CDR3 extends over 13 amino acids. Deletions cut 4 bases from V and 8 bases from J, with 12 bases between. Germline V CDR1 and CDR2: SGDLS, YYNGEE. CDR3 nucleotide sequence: TGTGCCAGCAGCCCCCCCAGGGGAGAAAAACTGTTTTTT. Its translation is CASSPPRGEKLFF.

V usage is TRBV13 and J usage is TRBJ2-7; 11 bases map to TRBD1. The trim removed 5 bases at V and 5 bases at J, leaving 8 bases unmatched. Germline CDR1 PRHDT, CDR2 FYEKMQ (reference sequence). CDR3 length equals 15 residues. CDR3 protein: CASSLRTGGLHEQYF. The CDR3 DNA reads TGTGCCAGCAGCCTCCGGACAGGGGGCCTCCACGAGCAGTACTTC.

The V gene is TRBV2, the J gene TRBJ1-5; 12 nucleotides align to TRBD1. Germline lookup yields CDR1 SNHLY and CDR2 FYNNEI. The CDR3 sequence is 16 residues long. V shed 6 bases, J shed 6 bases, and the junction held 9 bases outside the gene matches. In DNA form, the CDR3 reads TGTGCCAGCAGAGGTACCGGGACAGGGGGCAGTCAGCCCCAGCATTTT. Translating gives CASRGTGTGGSQPQHF.

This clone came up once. In DNA form, the CDR3 reads TGTGCCTGGACCCCAGGACAGCATGGCTACACCTTC. Its protein is CAWTPGQHGYTF. The gene calls are TRBV30 and TRBJ1-2, with D possibly TRBD1 on 6 matching bases. The V end was cut by 4 bases, the J end by 6 bases, with 12 bases between. Germline CDR1 GTSNPN, CDR2 SVGIG (reference sequence). The length of the CDR3 is 12 residues. The full variable domain, with the rest looked up from reference TRBV30 and TRBJ1-2, is SQTIHQWPATLVQPVGSPLSLECTVEGTSNPNLYWYRQAAGRGLQLLFYSVGIGQISSEVPQNLSASRPQDRQFILSSKKLLLSDSGFYLCAWTPGQHGYTFGSGTRLTVV.

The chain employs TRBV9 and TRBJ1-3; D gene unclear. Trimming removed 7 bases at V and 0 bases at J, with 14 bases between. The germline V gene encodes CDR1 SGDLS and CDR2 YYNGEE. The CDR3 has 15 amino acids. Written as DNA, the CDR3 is TGTGCCAGCTCGGAGGCTCCTATCTCTGGAAACACCATATATTTT. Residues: CASSEAPISGNTIYF.

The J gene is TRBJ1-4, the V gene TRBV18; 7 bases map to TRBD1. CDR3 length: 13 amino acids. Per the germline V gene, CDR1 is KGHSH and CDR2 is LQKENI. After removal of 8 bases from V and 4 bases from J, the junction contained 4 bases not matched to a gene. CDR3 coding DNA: TGTGCCAGCGCGGGACAGTTTAATGAAAAACTGTTTTTT. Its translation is CASAGQFNEKLFF.

The CDR3 sequence: CASSLMLRGNQPQHF. The DNA of the CDR3 is TGTGCCAGCAGCTTAATGCTCAGGGGCAATCAGCCCCAGCATTTT. This rearrangement joins TRBV28 to TRBJ1-5; D possibly corresponds to TRBD1 (5 bases). V lost 6 bases, J lost 2 bases, and 14 bases lay in between. Germline V CDR1 and CDR2: MDHEN, SYDVKM. CDR3 size: 15 residues.

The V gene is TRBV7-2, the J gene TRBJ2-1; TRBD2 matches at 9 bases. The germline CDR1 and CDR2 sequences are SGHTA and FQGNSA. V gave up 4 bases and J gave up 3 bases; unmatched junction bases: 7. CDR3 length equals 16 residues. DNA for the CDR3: TGTGCCAGCAGCTCCCGGGCTAGCGGGGACTACAATGAGCAGTTCTTC. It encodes CASSSRASGDYNEQFF.

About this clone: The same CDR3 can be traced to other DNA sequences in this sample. CDR3 region: CASSFQGNYGYTF. The CDR3 DNA sequence: TGTGCCAGCAGTTTCCAGGGGAACTATGGCTACACCTTC. The chain uses TRBV28 and TRBJ1-2; perhaps TRBD1 as D (6 bases). CDR1 and CDR2 (germline): MDHEN, SYDVKM. The CDR3 sequence is 13 residues long. Trimming removed 3 bases at V and 2 bases at J, with 7 bases between.

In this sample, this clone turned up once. CDR3 region: CASSLSDDEQFF. The CDR3 coding sequence is TGTGCCAGCAGTTTAAGCGATGATGAGCAGTTCTTC. The rearrangement uses TRBV27 and TRBJ2-1, with D unclear. The CDR3 loop spans 12 amino acids. CDR1 and CDR2 from the germline V gene are MNHEY and SMNVEV (reference sequence). Trimming removed 2 bases from V and 8 bases from J, with 7 bases in between.

In nucleotides, the CDR3 is TGCGCCAGCAGCCTAGGGGCCTTGAACACTGAAGCTTTCTTT. Protein sequence: CASSLGALNTEAFF. V is TRBV4-1 and J is TRBJ1-1, with a possible D match to TRBD1 (5 bases). CDR1 is MGHRA and CDR2 is YSYEKL in the germline V gene. V was cut by 4 bases and J by 0 bases, with 9 bases left in between. The CDR3 extends over 14 amino acids.

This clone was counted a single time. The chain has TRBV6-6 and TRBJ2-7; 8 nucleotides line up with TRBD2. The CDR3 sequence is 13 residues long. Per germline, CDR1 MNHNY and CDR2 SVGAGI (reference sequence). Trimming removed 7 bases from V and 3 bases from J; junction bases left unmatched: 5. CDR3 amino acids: CASTPGGIYEQYF. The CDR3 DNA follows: TGTGCCAGCACGCCGGGGGGGATCTACGAGCAGTACTTC.

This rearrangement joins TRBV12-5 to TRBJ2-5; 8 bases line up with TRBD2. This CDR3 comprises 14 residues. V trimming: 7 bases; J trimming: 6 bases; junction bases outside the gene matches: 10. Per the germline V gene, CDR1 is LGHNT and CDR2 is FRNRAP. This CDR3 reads CASAPRGGGKTQYF. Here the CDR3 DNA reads TGTGCTAGTGCCCCCCGGGGGGGCGGGAAGACCCAGTACTTC.

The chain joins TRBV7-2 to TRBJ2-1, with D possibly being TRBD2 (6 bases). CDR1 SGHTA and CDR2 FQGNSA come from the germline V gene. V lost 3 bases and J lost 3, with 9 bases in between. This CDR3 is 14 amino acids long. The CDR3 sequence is CASSFLDYYNEQFF. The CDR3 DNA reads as TGTGCCAGCAGCTTTCTGGACTACTACAATGAGCAGTTCTTC.